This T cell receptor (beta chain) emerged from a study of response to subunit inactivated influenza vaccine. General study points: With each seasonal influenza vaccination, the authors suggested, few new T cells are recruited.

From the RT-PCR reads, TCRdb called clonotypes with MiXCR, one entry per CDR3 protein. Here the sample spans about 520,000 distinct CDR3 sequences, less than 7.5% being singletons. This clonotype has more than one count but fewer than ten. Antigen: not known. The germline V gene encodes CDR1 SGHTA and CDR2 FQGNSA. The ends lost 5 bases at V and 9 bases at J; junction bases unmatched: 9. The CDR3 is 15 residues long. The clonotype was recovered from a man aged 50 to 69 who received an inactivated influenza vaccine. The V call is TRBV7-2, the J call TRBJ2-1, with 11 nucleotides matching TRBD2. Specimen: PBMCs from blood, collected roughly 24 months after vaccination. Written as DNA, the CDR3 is TGTGCCAGCAGCCTAAACTCGGGACTAGCGGTTGAGCAGTTCTTC. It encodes CASSLNSGLAVEQFF.